Presented here are 20 T cell receptor beta chains from one specimen sequenced in a study of OX40 agonist ivuxolimab in advanced cancers. The repertoire was sequenced with immunoSEQ multiplex PCR; TCRdb's copy has only in-frame clones and lacks some. Here the sample spans around 40,000 clones, around 85% being singletons. Sequenced here: CD4+ or CD8+ T cells sorted from blood, sampled in a trial of the OX40 agonist ivuxolimab. Every receptor here comes from an adult with an advanced solid tumor such as melanoma, head and neck, liver or kidney cancer.

The chain recombines TRBV25-1 with TRBJ2-6, with D hard to call. The CDR3 loop spans 16 amino acids. The V end lost 1 base, the J end lost 1 base, and 8 bases lay between the germline ends. Per germline, CDR1 MGHDK and CDR2 SYGVNS. The CDR3 protein is CASSEWKESGANVLTF. The CDR3 DNA reads TGTGCCAGCAGTGAATGGAAGGAATCTGGGGCCAACGTCCTGACTTTC.

V gene TRBV4-1 combines with J gene TRBJ1-5; possible D gene TRBD1, 6 bases. Trimming removed 3 bases from V and 3 bases from J, with 12 bases in between. Per the germline V gene, CDR1 is MGHRA and CDR2 is YSYEKL. The CDR3 is 15 amino acids. CDR3 DNA sequence: TGCGCCAGCAGCCACACCAGGGGTTCCAATCAGCCCCAGCATTTT. Translated: CASSHTRGSNQPQHF.

J is TRBJ2-7 and V is TRBV5-4, with 8 positions matching TRBD1. The CDR3 extends over 14 amino acids. V lost 3 bases, J lost 3 bases, and 5 bases stayed unmatched. The germline V gene encodes CDR1 SGHNT and CDR2 YYREEE (reference sequence). CDR3 nucleotide sequence: TGTGCCAGCAGCTCGACAGGGGTGGACTACGAGCAGTACTTC. Translating gives CASSSTGVDYEQYF.

This rearrangement joins TRBV5-4 to TRBJ1-2, with D unresolved. The germline V gene encodes CDR1 SGHNT and CDR2 YYREEE (reference sequence). V gave up 0 bases and J gave up 3 bases, with 12 bases separating them. The CDR3 runs to 15 residues. The CDR3 spells CASSLEVGQDYGYTF. The CDR3 DNA reads TGTGCCAGCAGCTTGGAGGTCGGGCAGGACTATGGCTACACCTTC.

This clone was seen more than once but under ten times. The CDR3 loop is CASSETTGNTEAFF. DNA for the CDR3: TGTGCCAGCAGTGAAACGACAGGGAACACTGAAGCTTTCTTT. The rearrangement uses TRBV28 and TRBJ1-1, with D perhaps TRBD1 (6 bases). The CDR3 is 14 residues long. Germline V gene data show CDR1 as MDHEN and CDR2 as SYDVKM. Trimming removed 5 bases from V and 1 base from J, with 11 bases in between.

The chain couples TRBV10-3 to TRBJ1-5; tentatively, D is TRBD1 (6 bases). CDR1 and CDR2 from the germline V gene are ENHRY and SYGVKD. V dropped 4 bases and J dropped 3 bases, with 13 bases sitting between them. The CDR3 sequence is 15 residues long. The CDR3 loop is CAISGGQMSNQPQHF. The CDR3 DNA reads TGTGCCATCAGTGGCGGACAGATGTCCAATCAGCCCCAGCATTTT.

The chain couples TRBV7-3 to TRBJ2-7; TRBD2 is a possible D gene (6 bases). V lost 3 bases and J lost 3, with 18 bases in between. The CDR3 length is 16 residues. In germline, CDR1 is SGHTA, CDR2 FQGTGA. The CDR3 region is CASSFGLAGRHYEQYF. The DNA for the CDR3 is TGTGCCAGCAGCTTTGGTCTAGCCGGGAGACACTACGAGCAGTACTTC. Together with reference TRBV7-3 and TRBJ2-7, the CDR3 gives the full variable domain: GAGVSQTPSNKVTEKGKYVELRCDPISGHTALYWYRQSLGQGPEFLIYFQGTGAADDSGLPNDRFFAVRPEGSVSTLKIQRTERGDSAVYLCASSFGLAGRHYEQYFGPGTRLTVT.

The chain has TRBV5-4 and TRBJ2-7; 7 nucleotides agree with TRBD1. Per the germline V gene, CDR1 is SGHNT and CDR2 is YYREEE (reference sequence). CDR3 length equals 14 residues. V dropped 3 bases and J dropped 7; count of bases not matched to a gene: 10. CDR3: CASSSTGSRAEQYV. In DNA form, the CDR3 reads TGTGCCAGCAGCTCGACAGGGTCTCGGGCGGAGCAGTACGTC.

The J gene is TRBJ2-3, the V gene TRBV7-6; 8 bases align to TRBD2. Germline V gene sequence: CDR1 SGHVS, CDR2 FNYEAQ. With V trimmed by 1 base and J by 0 bases, 9 bases remained unmatched. This CDR3 contains 18 residues. CDR3: CASSLERSSGFSTDTQYF. Here the CDR3 DNA reads TGTGCCAGCAGCTTAGAGAGGTCTAGCGGGTTTAGCACAGATACGCAGTATTTT.

The chain recombines TRBV28 with TRBJ2-7, with a tentative D call TRBD2 (5 bases). CDR3 length equals 15 residues. The germline CDR1 and CDR2 sequences are MDHEN and SYDVKM. Trimming cost V 5 bases and J 3 bases, with 17 bases left between them. CDR3 residues: CASSPSFIGLYEQYF. CDR3 bases: TGTGCCAGCAGTCCCTCTTTTATAGGACTCTACGAGCAGTACTTC.

The chain employs TRBV4-1 and TRBJ2-7; D unclear. With 0 bases removed from V and 7 bases from J, the gap between germline ends came to 13 bases. CDR3 length: 14 residues. Germline V CDR1 and CDR2: MGHRA, YSYEKL. The CDR3 loop reads CASSQDPHSVEQYV. CDR3 coding DNA: TGCGCCAGCAGCCAAGACCCACACTCAGTGGAGCAGTACGTC.

V gene TRBV10-2 combines with J gene TRBJ1-5; D is unresolved. Trimming left V 7 bases short and J 3 bases short, with 7 bases between. Germline V gene data show CDR1 as WSHSY and CDR2 as SAAADI. The CDR3 runs 12 residues. This chain's CDR3 is CASNRDNQPQHF. In nucleotides, the CDR3 is TGCGCCAGCAACCGGGACAATCAGCCCCAGCATTTT.

The chain joins TRBV6-1 to TRBJ1-4; TRBD1 might be the D (5 bases). Germline V lookup: CDR1 MNHNS, CDR2 SASEGT. The CDR3 extends over 13 amino acids. V lost 4 bases and J 5 bases, leaving 8 bases between the germline ends. CDR3 nucleotide sequence: TGTGCCAGCAGTGGGGGGTTCAATGAAAAACTGTTTTTT. Translation gives CASSGGFNEKLFF.

The chain carries TRBV27 and TRBJ2-7; possibly TRBD1 or TRBD2 for D (5 bases each). The V gene's germline CDR1 is MNHEY and CDR2 SMNVEV (reference sequence). The V end was cut by 5 bases, the J end by 1 base, with 15 bases between. There are 15 residues in the CDR3. The CDR3 reads CASSASGTASYEQYF. Written as DNA, the CDR3 is TGTGCCAGCAGTGCATCCGGGACGGCGTCCTACGAGCAGTACTTC.

The V and J genes are TRBV4-3 and TRBJ2-7, with D hard to call. V was trimmed by 1 base and J by 2 bases, leaving 9 bases between them. Germline CDR1 is LGHNA and CDR2 is YSLEER. The CDR3 covers 14 residues. The CDR3 DNA is TGCGCCAGCAGCCAAGGTACGAATGCCTACGAGCAGTACTTC. It yields the protein CASSQGTNAYEQYF.

This chain joins TRBV27 and TRBJ1-5; 9 bases fit TRBD1. Germline CDR1 reads MNHEY; CDR2 reads SMNVEV (reference sequence). This CDR3 has 15 amino acids. After removal of 4 bases from V and 4 bases from J, the junction contained 5 bases not matched to a gene. This CDR3 is CASSWGQGRNQPQHF. The CDR3, as DNA: TGTGCCAGCAGTTGGGGACAGGGACGGAATCAGCCCCAGCATTTT.

The chain links TRBV4-3 to TRBJ1-1; no clear D. This CDR3 comprises 14 residues. CDR1 is LGHNA, CDR2 YSLEER, per germline. Trimming removed 7 bases from V and 1 base from J, with 13 bases in between. CDR3 in amino acids: CASTQTLGNTEAFF. The CDR3, as DNA: TGCGCCAGCACCCAGACCCTGGGGAACACTGAAGCTTTCTTT.

This chain uses TRBV6-1 with TRBJ2-3; TRBD2 matches at 8 bases. The CDR3 has 15 amino acids. The ends lost 6 bases at V and 0 bases at J; junction bases unmatched: 5. The germline CDR1 and CDR2 sequences are MNHNS and SASEGT. The CDR3 reads CASSGGGFSTDTQYF. In DNA, the CDR3 is TGTGCCAGCAGCGGGGGGGGATTTAGCACAGATACGCAGTATTTT.

The V and J genes are TRBV27 and TRBJ2-3; 10 positions match TRBD2. The CDR3 extends over 15 amino acids. CDR1 is MNHEY and CDR2 is SMNVEV in the germline V gene (reference sequence). Losses at the gene ends were 4 bases for V and 4 bases for J; bases not matched to a gene: 5. CDR3 sequence (DNA): TGTGCCAGCAGTTCCCTAGCGGGAGTGGCAGATACGCAGTATTTT. This codes for CASSSLAGVADTQYF.

The chain couples TRBV4-3 to TRBJ2-1, with 8 bases lining up with TRBD2. Germline V gene lookup returns CDR1 LGHNA and CDR2 YSLEER. With 4 bases clipped from V and 2 bases from J, the junction kept 4 bases outside the gene matches. The CDR3 runs to 15 residues. CDR3 in DNA: TGCGCCAGCAGCCCAAAAGCGGGAGCCTACAATGAGCAGTTCTTC. It encodes CASSPKAGAYNEQFF.